The clone carrying this T cell receptor (beta chain) appeared a single time. Its antigen is undetermined. Produced via immunoSEQ multiplex PCR; TCRdb's table is partial and in-frame only. The sample has hundreds of thousands of clones, roughly 80% seen once. The sample belongs to a study of shared clonotypes between healthy human individuals. Study-wide points: Sequencing depth was expected to influence donor clonotype sharing.

Per germline, CDR1 MNHNY and CDR2 SVGAGI (reference sequence). CDR3 length: 16 residues. The V and J ends lost 6 bases and 5 bases respectively, with 22 bases between them. Material for sequencing was PBMCs. The TCR sequence derives from a woman in her thirties or forties in good health. Some clones in this sample may be carry-over from other donors' samples. This chain uses TRBV6-6 with TRBJ1-1, with a weak D call TRBD1 (5 bases). Here the CDR3 DNA reads TGTGCCAGCAGATCAGTCTGGACCTCCCGGGGGACTGAAGCTTTCTTT. The encoded protein is CASRSVWTSRGTEAFF.